A selection of T cell receptor beta chains follows, all from one sample in a study of blood T cells in healthy people across ages. TCRdb independently ran MiXCR on the 5' RACE reads; one entry per CDR3 protein. The sample lists around 990,000 distinct CDR3 sequences, around two fifths occurring once. The source material was blood. All receptors derive from a man aged 18 to 35 in good health. Both conserved end residues are part of each CDR3. A D gene is named only where the DNA matches it firmly. A row's size may be missing; if present it is once, few, many or a size class.

clone_size: few; j_call: TRBJ1-4; v_call: TRBV7-2; d_call: -; cdr3_aa: CASSLAQGGGEKLFF; cdr3_nt: TGTGCCAGCAGCTTAGCGCAGGGCGGCGGGGAAAAACTGTTTTTT
clone_size: few; j_call: TRBJ1-2; v_call: TRBV9; d_call: -; cdr3_aa: CASSVVREGYTF; cdr3_nt: TGTGCCAGCAGCGTAGTCAGGGAAGGCTACACCTTC
clone_size: -; j_call: TRBJ2-3; v_call: TRBV9; d_call: -; cdr3_aa: CASSVGRGTDTQYF; cdr3_nt: TGTGCCAGCAGCGTAGGTAGGGGGACAGATACGCAGTATTTT
clone_size: many; j_call: TRBJ2-3; v_call: TRBV5-1; d_call: -; cdr3_aa: CASSLGGREYDTQYF; cdr3_nt: TGCGCCAGCAGCTTAGGAGGCAGGGAATACGATACGCAGTATTTT
clone_size: -; j_call: TRBJ1-2; v_call: TRBV5-4; d_call: -; cdr3_aa: CASSVDAGFVGYTF; cdr3_nt: TGTGCCAGCAGCGTAGACGCTGGATTTGTCGGCTACACCTTC
clone_size: -; j_call: TRBJ2-2; v_call: TRBV11-2; d_call: -; cdr3_aa: CASSALPTGELFF; cdr3_nt: TGTGCCAGCAGCGCACTTCCCACCGGGGAGCTGTTTTTT
clone_size: -; j_call: TRBJ1-6; v_call: TRBV27; d_call: -; cdr3_aa: CASSLSVESSYNSPLHF; cdr3_nt: TGTGCCAGCAGTTTAAGTGTCGAGAGCTCCTATAATTCACCCCTCCACTTT
clone_size: -; j_call: TRBJ2-1; v_call: TRBV20-1; d_call: -; cdr3_aa: CSARDIVIEQFF; cdr3_nt: TGCAGTGCTAGAGATATAGTGATTGAGCAGTTCTTC
clone_size: -; j_call: TRBJ2-1; v_call: TRBV9; d_call: TRBD2; cdr3_aa: CASSVRGEDYNEQFF; cdr3_nt: TGTGCCAGCAGCGTTCGGGGGGAGGATTACAATGAGCAGTTCTTC
clone_size: many; j_call: TRBJ2-3; v_call: TRBV4-2; d_call: -; cdr3_aa: CASSQAAGLTDTQYF; cdr3_nt: TGTGCCAGCAGCCAAGCGGCGGGCCTCACAGATACGCAGTATTTT
clone_size: once; j_call: TRBJ1-2; v_call: TRBV24-1; d_call: -; cdr3_aa: CATSDSLSAGDYGYTF; cdr3_nt: TGTGCCACCAGTGATTCCCTTTCGGCAGGGGACTATGGCTACACCTTC
clone_size: few; j_call: TRBJ2-1; v_call: TRBV2; d_call: -; cdr3_aa: CASSEFSSYNEQFF; cdr3_nt: TGTGCCAGCAGTGAATTCAGCTCCTACAATGAGCAGTTCTTC
clone_size: -; j_call: TRBJ2-1; v_call: TRBV2; d_call: TRBD1; cdr3_aa: CASSKDRGSYSEQFF; cdr3_nt: TGTGCCAGCAGCAAAGACAGGGGGTCCTACAGTGAGCAGTTCTTC
clone_size: -; j_call: TRBJ2-1; v_call: TRBV11-2; d_call: TRBD2; cdr3_aa: CASSSRTSGGHNEQFF; cdr3_nt: TGTGCCAGCAGCTCTCGGACTAGCGGGGGACACAATGAGCAGTTCTTC
clone_size: -; j_call: TRBJ2-7; v_call: TRBV7-8; d_call: -; cdr3_aa: CASSPSRPYEQYF; cdr3_nt: TGTGCCAGCAGCCCTAGCAGGCCCTACGAGCAGTACTTC
clone_size: -; j_call: TRBJ2-2; v_call: TRBV4-1; d_call: -; cdr3_aa: CASTALNTGELFF; cdr3_nt: TGCGCCAGCACAGCGCTGAACACCGGGGAGCTGTTTTTT
clone_size: -; j_call: TRBJ1-1; v_call: TRBV29-1; d_call: -; cdr3_aa: CSVASRGRGAGAEAFF; cdr3_nt: TGCAGCGTCGCCTCCCGGGGCAGGGGAGCGGGCGCTGAAGCTTTCTTT
clone_size: -; j_call: TRBJ2-3; v_call: TRBV7-2; d_call: -; cdr3_aa: CASSVAETDTQYF; cdr3_nt: TGTGCCAGCAGCGTAGCGGAAACAGATACGCAGTATTTT
clone_size: few; j_call: TRBJ2-5; v_call: TRBV27; d_call: -; cdr3_aa: CASSLSFLGNQETQYF; cdr3_nt: TGTGCCAGCAGTTTATCATTCTTAGGGAACCAAGAGACCCAGTACTTC
clone_size: few; j_call: TRBJ2-5; v_call: TRBV11-2; d_call: TRBD1; cdr3_aa: CASNTGAETQYF; cdr3_nt: TGTGCCAGCAATACAGGGGCGGAGACCCAGTACTTC
clone_size: few; j_call: TRBJ1-2; v_call: TRBV7-2; d_call: TRBD1; cdr3_aa: CASQTETGGGYTF; cdr3_nt: TGTGCCAGCCAAACGGAAACAGGGGGGGGCTACACCTTC
clone_size: -; j_call: TRBJ2-2; v_call: TRBV7-8; d_call: -; cdr3_aa: CATKGSGELFF; cdr3_nt: TGTGCCACCAAGGGGTCCGGGGAGCTGTTTTTT
clone_size: -; j_call: TRBJ1-2; v_call: TRBV2; d_call: TRBD1; cdr3_aa: CASSDRDRGNFNYGYTF; cdr3_nt: TGTGCCAGCAGTGACCGGGACAGGGGAAACTTTAACTATGGCTACACCTTC
clone_size: -; j_call: TRBJ2-1; v_call: TRBV6-1; d_call: TRBD2; cdr3_aa: CASRKRGNEQFF; cdr3_nt: TGTGCCAGCAGGAAGCGGGGTAATGAGCAGTTCTTC
clone_size: -; j_call: TRBJ1-3; v_call: TRBV4-3; d_call: TRBD1; cdr3_aa: CASSPRADRSSGNTIYF; cdr3_nt: TGCGCCAGCAGCCCCCGGGCGGACAGGAGCTCTGGAAACACCATATATTTT
clone_size: many; j_call: TRBJ2-1; v_call: TRBV10-3; d_call: -; cdr3_aa: CAISESGVSGQFF; cdr3_nt: TGTGCCATCAGTGAGTCCGGGGTTTCGGGGCAGTTCTTC
clone_size: -; j_call: TRBJ2-7; v_call: TRBV11-1; d_call: TRBD1; cdr3_aa: CASSFPGTGFYNEQYF; cdr3_nt: TGTGCCAGCAGCTTCCCCGGGACAGGGTTCTACAATGAGCAGTACTTC
clone_size: few; j_call: TRBJ2-2; v_call: TRBV3-1; d_call: -; cdr3_aa: CASSRIQSTGELFF; cdr3_nt: TGTGCCAGCAGCCGCATACAGAGTACCGGGGAGCTGTTTTTT
clone_size: few; j_call: TRBJ2-7; v_call: TRBV27; d_call: -; cdr3_aa: CASSSRPGTYEQYF; cdr3_nt: TGTGCCAGCAGTTCCAGACCGGGAACCTACGAGCAGTACTTC
clone_size: -; j_call: TRBJ2-3; v_call: TRBV6-2/TRBV6-3; d_call: TRBD2; cdr3_aa: CASSYNPSGYTDTQYF; cdr3_nt: TGTGCCAGCAGTTACAACCCTAGCGGATACACAGATACGCAGTATTTT
clone_size: -; j_call: TRBJ1-5; v_call: TRBV21-1; d_call: -; cdr3_aa: CASSEEVAADQPQHF; cdr3_nt: TGTGCCAGCAGCGAAGAGGTGGCGGCCGATCAGCCCCAGCATTTT
clone_size: -; j_call: TRBJ2-1; v_call: TRBV20-1; d_call: -; cdr3_aa: CSAREDTDNEQFF; cdr3_nt: TGCAGTGCTAGAGAGGACACGGACAATGAGCAGTTCTTC
clone_size: -; j_call: TRBJ2-1; v_call: TRBV7-2; d_call: TRBD2; cdr3_aa: CASSFLASGGLNEQFF; cdr3_nt: TGTGCCAGCAGCTTCTTGGCTAGCGGGGGCTTAAATGAGCAGTTCTTC
clone_size: -; j_call: TRBJ2-3; v_call: TRBV27; d_call: -; cdr3_aa: CASSLVGGSADTQYF; cdr3_nt: TGTGCCAGCAGTTTAGTCGGTGGGAGCGCAGATACGCAGTATTTT
clone_size: few; j_call: TRBJ1-2; v_call: TRBV10-3; d_call: TRBD1; cdr3_aa: CAISERTGTGYTF; cdr3_nt: TGTGCCATCAGTGAGAGGACAGGGACCGGCTACACCTTC
clone_size: -; j_call: TRBJ2-2; v_call: TRBV29-1; d_call: -; cdr3_aa: CSGRLAGELFF; cdr3_nt: TGCAGCGGAAGACTGGCCGGGGAGCTGTTTTTT
clone_size: few; j_call: TRBJ1-4; v_call: TRBV5-6; d_call: -; cdr3_aa: CASSWGPAATNEKLFF; cdr3_nt: TGTGCCAGCAGCTGGGGGCCTGCGGCAACTAATGAAAAACTGTTTTTT
clone_size: -; j_call: TRBJ2-7; v_call: TRBV3-1; d_call: -; cdr3_aa: CASSQGGMHEQYF; cdr3_nt: TGTGCCAGCAGCCAAGGCGGGATGCACGAGCAGTACTTC
clone_size: -; j_call: TRBJ1-3; v_call: TRBV6-5; d_call: -; cdr3_aa: CASSYEGRSSSSGNTIYF; cdr3_nt: TGTGCCAGCAGTTACGAGGGCAGAAGTTCTTCCTCTGGAAACACCATATATTTT
clone_size: few; j_call: TRBJ1-2; v_call: TRBV5-1; d_call: TRBD1; cdr3_aa: CASSSSGTGSGGYTF; cdr3_nt: TGCGCCAGCAGCAGTTCCGGGACAGGGTCGGGTGGCTACACCTTC
clone_size: few; j_call: TRBJ2-3; v_call: TRBV12-3/TRBV12-4; d_call: -; cdr3_aa: CASRSLAMTATQYF; cdr3_nt: TGTGCCAGCAGATCTCTCGCAATGACTGCTACGCAGTATTTT
clone_size: -; j_call: TRBJ1-4; v_call: TRBV2; d_call: -; cdr3_aa: CASSAGENGEKLFF; cdr3_nt: TGTGCCAGCAGTGCCGGCGAAAATGGTGAAAAACTGTTTTTT
clone_size: few; j_call: TRBJ1-5; v_call: TRBV27; d_call: -; cdr3_aa: CASRHYNQPQHF; cdr3_nt: TGTGCCAGCAGGCACTATAATCAGCCCCAGCATTTT
clone_size: -; j_call: TRBJ2-6; v_call: TRBV4-1; d_call: -; cdr3_aa: CASSQEGVGGANVLTF; cdr3_nt: TGCGCCAGCAGCCAAGAAGGGGTAGGTGGGGCCAACGTCCTGACTTTC
clone_size: -; j_call: TRBJ2-7; v_call: TRBV7-9; d_call: TRBD1; cdr3_aa: CASSSSRPIGTGSHEQYF; cdr3_nt: TGTGCCAGCAGCTCTTCCCGACCTATAGGGACAGGGTCCCACGAGCAGTACTTC
clone_size: -; j_call: TRBJ1-2; v_call: TRBV27; d_call: -; cdr3_aa: CASSGGSDGYTF; cdr3_nt: TGTGCCAGCAGCGGAGGATCAGATGGCTACACCTTC
clone_size: few; j_call: TRBJ2-5; v_call: TRBV12-3/TRBV12-4; d_call: TRBD1; cdr3_aa: CASSPTDRSQETQYF; cdr3_nt: TGTGCCAGCAGTCCGACGGACAGGAGCCAAGAGACCCAGTACTTC
clone_size: -; j_call: TRBJ1-5; v_call: TRBV7-8; d_call: TRBD1; cdr3_aa: CASSLATGGGQPQHF; cdr3_nt: TGTGCCAGCAGCTTAGCTACAGGGGGCGGGCAGCCCCAGCATTTT
clone_size: -; j_call: TRBJ2-2; v_call: TRBV7-2; d_call: -; cdr3_aa: CASSLGHRGLGGELFF; cdr3_nt: TGTGCCAGCAGCTTAGGTCATCGGGGGCTGGGCGGGGAGCTGTTTTTT
clone_size: many; j_call: TRBJ2-3; v_call: TRBV4-2; d_call: TRBD2; cdr3_aa: CASTPMGTSGQADTQYF; cdr3_nt: TGTGCCAGCACCCCCATGGGGACTAGCGGCCAAGCGGATACGCAGTATTTT
clone_size: -; j_call: TRBJ1-2; v_call: TRBV6-1; d_call: -; cdr3_aa: CASREAHGIYGYTF; cdr3_nt: TGTGCCAGCAGGGAAGCGCACGGGATCTATGGCTACACCTTC
clone_size: -; j_call: TRBJ2-1; v_call: TRBV10-2; d_call: TRBD2; cdr3_aa: CASSDGGALYNEQFF; cdr3_nt: TGCGCCAGCAGTGACGGGGGGGCATTATACAATGAGCAGTTCTTC
clone_size: -; j_call: TRBJ2-5; v_call: TRBV12-3/TRBV12-4; d_call: -; cdr3_aa: CASGSRPAETQYF; cdr3_nt: TGTGCCAGCGGATCTAGACCCGCAGAGACCCAGTACTTC
clone_size: few; j_call: TRBJ2-1; v_call: TRBV6-5; d_call: TRBD2; cdr3_aa: CASSSAARGGLSYNEQFF; cdr3_nt: TGTGCCAGCAGTTCCGCGGCGCGGGGGGGCCTCTCCTACAATGAGCAGTTCTTC